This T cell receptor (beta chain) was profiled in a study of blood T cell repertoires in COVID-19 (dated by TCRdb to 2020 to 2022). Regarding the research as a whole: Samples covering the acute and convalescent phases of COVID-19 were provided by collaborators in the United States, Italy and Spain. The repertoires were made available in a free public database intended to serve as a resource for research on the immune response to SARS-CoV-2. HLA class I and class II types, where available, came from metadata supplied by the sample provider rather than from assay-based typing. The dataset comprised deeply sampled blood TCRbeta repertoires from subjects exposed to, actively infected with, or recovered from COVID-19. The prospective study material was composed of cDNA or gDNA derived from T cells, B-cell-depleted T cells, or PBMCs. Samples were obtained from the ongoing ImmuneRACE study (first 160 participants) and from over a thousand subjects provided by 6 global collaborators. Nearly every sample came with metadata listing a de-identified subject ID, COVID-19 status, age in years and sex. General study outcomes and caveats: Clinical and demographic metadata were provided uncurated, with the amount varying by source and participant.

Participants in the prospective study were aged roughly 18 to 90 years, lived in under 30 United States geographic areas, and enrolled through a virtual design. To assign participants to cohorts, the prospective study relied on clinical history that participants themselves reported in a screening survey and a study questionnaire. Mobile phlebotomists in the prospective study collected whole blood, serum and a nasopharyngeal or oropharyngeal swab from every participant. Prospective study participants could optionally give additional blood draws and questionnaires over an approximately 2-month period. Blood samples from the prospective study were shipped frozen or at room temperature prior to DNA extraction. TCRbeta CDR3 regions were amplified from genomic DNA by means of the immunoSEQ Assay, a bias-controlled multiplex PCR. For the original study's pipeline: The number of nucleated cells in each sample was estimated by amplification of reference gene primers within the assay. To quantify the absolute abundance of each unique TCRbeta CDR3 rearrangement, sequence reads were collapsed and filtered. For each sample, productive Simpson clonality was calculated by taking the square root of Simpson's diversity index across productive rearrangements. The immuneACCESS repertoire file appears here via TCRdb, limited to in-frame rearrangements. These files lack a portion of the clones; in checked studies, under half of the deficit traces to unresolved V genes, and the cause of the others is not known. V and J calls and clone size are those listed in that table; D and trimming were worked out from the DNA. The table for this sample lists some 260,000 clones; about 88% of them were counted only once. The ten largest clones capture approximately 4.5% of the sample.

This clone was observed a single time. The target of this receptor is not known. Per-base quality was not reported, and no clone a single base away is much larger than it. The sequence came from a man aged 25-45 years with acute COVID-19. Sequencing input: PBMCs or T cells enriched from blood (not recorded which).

The DNA reads TGTGCCAGCAGCCAAGATCTGGGGAACAGGGTGATTTCACCCCTCCACTTT. It specifies CASSQDLGNRVISPLHF. The chain joins TRBV14 to TRBJ1-6; 6 matching bases give a weak D call of TRBD1. V is clipped by 0 bases and J by 9 bases, and the sequence between their germline boundaries is 18 bases long. The CDR3 runs 17 residues from the cysteine to the phenylalanine. CDR3 DNA only is kept here, 51 bases in frame from base 1. Sequences SGHDN (CDR1) and FVKESK (CDR2) are obtained from the germline V gene.